A selection of T cell receptor beta chains follows, all from one sample in a study of blood T cell repertoires in COVID-19. Sequencing used immunoSEQ multiplex PCR; TCRdb keeps in-frame clones, though not all of them. The table records about 68,000 clones, 80% to 90% of them present only once. The specimen was peripheral blood. Receptors were obtained from a woman aged 55-70 years with acute or convalescent COVID-19. Both conserved end residues are part of each CDR3. Fields, in order: J gene, clone size, V gene, D gene, CDR3 protein, CDR3 DNA. The D gene is left open where the match is weak. Clone size is not always given. Where it is, it says once, few, many or a class for expanded clones.

TRBJ1-5 | - | TRBV2 | - | CASSEASRGGQPQHF | TGTGCCAGCAGTGAAGCGTCCAGGGGAGGGCAGCCCCAGCATTTT
TRBJ2-7 | - | TRBV6-5 | TRBD1 | CASRRQGGEQYF | TGTGCCAGCAGGAGACAGGGTGGCGAGCAGTACTTC
TRBJ1-1 | once | TRBV12-3/TRBV12-4 | - | CASSRTYEAFF | TGTGCCAGCAGTCGTACCTATGAAGCTTTCTTT
TRBJ1-1 | few | TRBV3-1/TRBV3-2 | - | CASSLVNTEAFF | TGTGCCAGCAGCCTAGTGAACACTGAAGCTTTCTTT
TRBJ2-7 | - | TRBV10-3 | - | CAISSTGPYEQYF | TGTGCCATCAGTTCGACAGGTCCCTACGAGCAGTACTTC
TRBJ2-3 | - | TRBV5-4 | - | CASSLAGKSTDTQYF | TGTGCCAGCAGCTTGGCCGGGAAAAGCACAGATACGCAGTATTTT
TRBJ2-1 | - | TRBV7-2 | TRBD1 | CASSLLTGTGAYNEQFF | TGTGCCAGCAGCCTCCTAACCGGGACAGGGGCCTACAATGAGCAGTTCTTC
TRBJ2-3 | - | TRBV5-1 | - | CASSLGRTSTDTQYF | TGCGCCAGCAGCTTGGGCAGAACGAGCACAGATACGCAGTATTTT
TRBJ2-5 | - | TRBV15 | - | CATSRETRDWDETQYF | TGTGCCACCAGCAGAGAAACCCGGGACTGGGATGAGACCCAGTACTTC
TRBJ1-4 | - | TRBV28 | TRBD1 | CASSLRGQGSEKLFF | TGTGCCAGCAGTTTACGCGGACAGGGTAGTGAAAAACTGTTTTTT
TRBJ2-5 | - | TRBV19 | TRBD1 | CASSRRTGGQETQYF | TGTGCCAGTAGTAGAAGGACAGGGGGCCAAGAGACCCAGTACTTC
TRBJ2-3 | - | TRBV24-1 | - | CATSDFNGTSTDTQYF | TGTGCCACCAGTGATTTTAACGGGACTAGCACAGATACGCAGTATTTT
TRBJ2-7 | - | TRBV11-3 | - | CASRPDSSSYEQYF | TGTGCCAGCAGACCGGACAGTAGCTCCTACGAGCAGTACTTC
TRBJ1-2 | - | TRBV18 | - | CASSPEGYGYTF | TGTGCCAGCTCACCAGAGGGCTATGGCTACACCTTC
TRBJ2-1 | few | TRBV5-1 | TRBD2 | CASSPGTRSYNEQFF | TGCGCCAGCAGCCCCGGGACTAGATCCTACAATGAGCAGTTCTTC
TRBJ2-2 | - | TRBV5-1 | TRBD1 | CASSVQGARDTGELFF | TGCGCCAGCAGCGTCCAGGGGGCGCGGGACACCGGGGAGCTGTTTTTT
TRBJ2-1 | - | TRBV24-1 | TRBD2 | CATRGTSGRSNEQFF | TGTGCCACCAGGGGGACTAGCGGGAGGTCGAATGAGCAGTTCTTC
TRBJ1-1 | - | TRBV5-1 | TRBD1 | CASRQGQNTEAFF | TGCGCCAGCAGACAGGGGCAGAACACTGAAGCTTTCTTT
TRBJ2-1 | - | TRBV3-1/TRBV3-2 | TRBD2 | CASSQGAGGPSSYNEQFF | TGTGCCAGCAGCCAGGGAGCGGGAGGCCCCAGCTCCTACAATGAGCAGTTCTTC
TRBJ1-6 | - | TRBV19 | TRBD1 | CASSISQGAVSPLHF | TGTGCCAGTAGTATTAGTCAGGGGGCTGTTTCACCCCTCCACTTT
TRBJ1-2 | - | TRBV12-5 | - | CASGLGDFVVLSGYTF | TGTGCTAGTGGTTTGGGGGACTTCGTAGTGCTCAGTGGCTACACCTTC
TRBJ2-1 | few | TRBV5-1 | - | CASSLPVGNEQFF | TGCGCCAGCAGCTTGCCGGTTGGCAATGAGCAGTTCTTC
TRBJ2-7 | - | TRBV28 | - | CASSFVSGDYEQYF | TGTGCCAGCAGTTTTGTTTCAGGGGACTACGAGCAGTACTTC
TRBJ2-7 | - | TRBV18 | TRBD1 | CASSPGQGAREQYF | TGTGCCAGCTCACCAGGACAGGGGGCGCGGGAGCAGTACTTC
TRBJ1-5 | - | TRBV6-4 | - | CASLTRGMGNQPQHF | TGTGCCAGCCTGACGCGCGGTATGGGCAATCAGCCCCAGCATTTT
TRBJ2-7 | - | TRBV7-3 | TRBD2 | CASSQSGISSYEQYF | TGTGCCAGCAGCCAAAGCGGGATTAGCTCCTACGAGCAGTACTTC
TRBJ1-5 | - | TRBV7-8 | - | CASSFRVPINQPQHF | TGTGCCAGCAGCTTTCGGGTCCCGATAAATCAGCCCCAGCATTTT
TRBJ2-1 | - | TRBV19 | - | CASRRYSTAVHEQFF | TGTGCCAGTAGGAGATACTCTACCGCGGTACATGAGCAGTTCTTC
TRBJ2-1 | - | TRBV5-1 | TRBD2 | CASSLMTGLAGVSDEQFF | TGCGCCAGCAGCTTGATGACGGGACTAGCGGGAGTTTCGGATGAGCAGTTCTTC